This entry lists 20 T cell receptor beta chains sequenced from one sample in a study of shared clonotypes between healthy human individuals. Here immunoSEQ multiplex PCR was the method, and the copy in TCRdb shows in-frame clones only, minus some. This table has just over 2,000,000 clones, 95% appearing once. The sequenced material came from naive CD4+ T cells sorted from blood. The subset denotes: CD45RA+ positively selected. These receptors all stem from a man aged 18 to 29 in good health.

The CDR3 loop is CASSQSARFNGYTF. CDR3 DNA: TGTGCCAGCAGCCAATCAGCCCGTTTTAATGGCTACACCTTC. This chain connects TRBV9 to TRBJ1-2; D gene ambiguous. The CDR3 contains 14 residues. Germline V gene sequence: CDR1 SGDLS, CDR2 YYNGEE. Trimming shortened V by 4 bases and J by 6 bases, and 16 bases separated the two germline ends.

The chain combines TRBV6-1 with TRBJ2-5, with D perhaps matching TRBD1 (6 bases). This CDR3 contains 12 residues. Germline V lookup: CDR1 MNHNS, CDR2 SASEGT. Trimming left V 7 bases short and J 2 bases short, with 8 bases between. CDR3 sequence (DNA): TGTGCCAGCACGACAGGACAAGAGACCCAGTACTTC. Amino acid sequence: CASTTGQETQYF.

The chain carries TRBV30 and TRBJ1-2; D unresolved. Trimming cost V 0 bases and J 2 bases, with 10 bases left between them. The CDR3 covers 14 residues. CDR1 is GTSNPN, CDR2 SVGIG, per germline (reference sequence). CDR3 DNA: TGTGCCTGGAGTGTAGGCAGCCGCAACTATGGCTACACCTTC. Its translation is CAWSVGSRNYGYTF.

The chain recombines TRBV5-1 with TRBJ1-3, with a weak D call TRBD1 (5 bases). Germline CDR1 and CDR2: SGHRS and YFSETQ. The V gene lost 2 bases and the J gene lost 3 bases, with 15 bases spanning the gap. The CDR3 is made up of 16 amino acids. CDR3 residues: CASSFASLGGGNTIYF. The CDR3 DNA reads as TGCGCCAGCAGCTTTGCCAGCCTGGGGGGTGGAAACACCATATATTTT.

As regards this clone: This may arise from a read error, as a much more abundant clone is one base away. The rearrangement uses TRBV20-1 and TRBJ1-5; D remains ambiguous. V was clipped by 5 bases and J by 11 bases, with 10 bases between them. This CDR3 has 10 amino acids. The germline V gene encodes CDR1 DFQATT and CDR2 SNEGSKA (reference sequence). CDR3 in amino acids: CSAVASTQHF. The DNA of the CDR3 is TGCAGTGCTGTAGCCTCCACCCAGCATTTT.

The chain couples TRBV5-1 to TRBJ2-7; D unresolved. The V gene lost 4 bases and the J gene lost 3 bases, with 14 bases spanning the gap. CDR1 is SGHRS and CDR2 is YFSETQ in the germline V gene. This CDR3 spans 14 amino acids. This chain's CDR3 is CASSPRPGVYEQYF. Written as DNA, the CDR3 is TGCGCCAGCAGCCCCCGGCCAGGCGTCTACGAGCAGTACTTC.

This chain joins TRBV6-1 and TRBJ2-7, with D possibly TRBD1 on 5 matching bases. Trimming cost V 3 bases and J 2 bases, with 14 bases left between them. Germline values: CDR1 MNHNS, CDR2 SASEGT. CDR3 length equals 15 residues. The CDR3 sequence: CASSDPGRAPYEQYF. DNA for the CDR3: TGTGCCAGCAGTGATCCGGGCAGGGCACCCTACGAGCAGTACTTC.

The genes are TRBV2 and TRBJ1-3, with TRBD1 matching over 7 bases. V gave up 2 bases and J gave up 0 bases; unmatched junction bases: 4. CDR1 and CDR2 from the germline V gene are SNHLY and FYNNEI. The CDR3 has 16 amino acids. The CDR3 protein is CASSERDRGSGNTIYF. The DNA of the CDR3 is TGTGCCAGCAGTGAAAGGGACAGAGGCTCTGGAAACACCATATATTTT.

The J gene is TRBJ2-7, the V gene TRBV7-3; 8 bases align to TRBD2. Germline V gene sequence: CDR1 SGHTA, CDR2 FQGTGA. CDR3 length equals 14 residues. Trimming took 7 bases from V and 2 from J; bases not matched to a gene: 7. CDR3 nucleotides: TGTGCCAGCACTCATTGCGGGGGGCCCTACGAGCAGTACTTC. Translating it yields CASTHCGGPYEQYF.

This clone was seen just once. The rearrangement joins TRBV11-2 to TRBJ2-1; possibly TRBD1 for D (6 bases). Germline V lookup: CDR1 SGHAT, CDR2 FQNNGV. Trimming took 6 bases from V and 0 from J, leaving 12 bases between them. CDR3 length: 15 amino acids. CDR3 coding DNA: TGTGCCAGCAGATCTACAGGGAGCTCCTACAATGAGCAGTTCTTC. It codes for CASRSTGSSYNEQFF. Full variable domain (missing parts from reference TRBV11-2 and TRBJ2-1): EAGVAQSPRYKIIEKRQSVAFWCNPISGHATLYWYQQILGQGPKLLIQFQNNGVVDDSQLPKDRFSAERLKGVDSTLKIQPAKLEDSAVYLCASRSTGSSYNEQFFGPGTRLTVL.

The rearrangement links TRBV19 to TRBJ1-5; 9 bases map to TRBD1. The CDR3 runs 15 residues. Looked up from germline, CDR1 is LNHDA and CDR2 is SQIVND (reference sequence). The V gene end was trimmed by 4 bases and the J gene end by 6 bases; junction bases not matched to a gene: 7. CDR3 sequence: CASSTGQGHGQPQHF. The CDR3 nucleotides are TGTGCCAGTAGTACGGGACAGGGTCATGGTCAGCCCCAGCATTTT.

The chain joins TRBV11-3 to TRBJ2-3; TRBD2 matches 8 bases. Germline-derived CDR1 and CDR2 are SGHNT and YENEEA. After removal of 4 bases from V and 4 bases from J, the junction contained 10 bases not matched to a gene. The CDR3 contains 16 residues. DNA for the CDR3: TGTGCCAGCAGCTCCGGGACTAGGTTCTCGGCAGATACGCAGTATTTT. As protein: CASSSGTRFSADTQYF.

This chain connects TRBV6-1 to TRBJ2-7; D uncertain. The ends were cut back, 4 bases at V and 4 bases at J, with 8 bases in the middle. The germline CDR1 and CDR2 sequences are MNHNS and SASEGT. CDR3 length equals 12 residues. The CDR3 sequence: CASSVGTYEQYF. As DNA, the CDR3 is TGTGCCAGCAGTGTCGGCACTTACGAGCAGTACTTC.

The chain joins TRBV9 to TRBJ2-7, with TRBD1 identical over 7 bases. With V trimmed by 3 bases and J by 3 bases, 9 bases remained unmatched. Germline V gives CDR1 SGDLS, CDR2 YYNGEE. The CDR3 is made up of 15 amino acids. The CDR3 DNA is TGTGCCAGCAGCGGCGGACAGGCGGACTTCTACGAGCAGTACTTC. Translation: CASSGGQADFYEQYF.

The V call is TRBV18, the J call TRBJ2-7, with TRBD2 identical over 8 bases. CDR1 KGHSH and CDR2 LQKENI come from the germline V gene. With V trimmed by 0 bases and J by 5 bases, 3 bases remained unmatched. There are 14 residues in the CDR3. CDR3: CASSPPGLVNEQYF. The CDR3 DNA sequence: TGTGCCAGCTCACCACCGGGACTAGTAAACGAGCAGTACTTC.

This chain links TRBV4-3 with TRBJ2-7, with 7 bases lining up with TRBD2. Germline V gene sequence: CDR1 LGHNA, CDR2 YSLEER. V dropped 4 bases and J dropped 1; count of bases not matched to a gene: 7. This CDR3 has 15 residues. CDR3 sequence (DNA): TGCGCCAGCAGCCCCCGCGGGAGCACGTCCTACGAGCAGTACTTC. Translating gives CASSPRGSTSYEQYF.

The genes are TRBV6-1 and TRBJ2-2; D is uncertain. CDR1 and CDR2 (germline): MNHNS, SASEGT. With 10 bases removed from V and 3 bases from J, the gap between germline ends came to 15 bases. The CDR3 loop spans 14 amino acids. The CDR3 sequence: CATSGIGDTGELFF. As DNA, the CDR3 is TGTGCCACCTCCGGAATCGGCGACACCGGGGAGCTGTTTTTT.

This clone was seen once. V gene TRBV5-1 combines with J gene TRBJ2-3; 7 bases line up with TRBD1. The CDR3 runs to 15 residues. Germline CDR1 SGHRS, CDR2 YFSETQ. V gave up 3 bases and J gave up 1 base; unmatched junction bases: 5. The CDR3 DNA reads as TGCGCCAGCAGCTGGACCGGGACAGGCACAGATACGCAGTATTTT. Protein: CASSWTGTGTDTQYF.

The chain couples TRBV6-6 to TRBJ2-7; D is possibly TRBD1 (5 bases). Trimming left V 8 bases short and J 6 bases short, with 11 bases between. This CDR3 has 11 amino acids. The germline CDR1 and CDR2 sequences are MNHNY and SVGAGI (reference sequence). This CDR3 is CASGDSGEQYF. The CDR3 DNA reads as TGTGCCAGCGGAGACAGTGGCGAGCAGTACTTC.

This clone was counted once. J is TRBJ2-1 and V is TRBV5-8; the match to TRBD2 covers 13 bases. Germline V lookup: CDR1 SGHTS, CDR2 YDEGEE. The CDR3 consists of 13 residues. V shed 3 bases and J 10 bases; nucleotides not matched to a gene: 1. The DNA for the CDR3 is TGTGCCAGCAGCTCGACTAGCGGGAGGGAGCAGTTCTTC. Residues: CASSSTSGREQFF.